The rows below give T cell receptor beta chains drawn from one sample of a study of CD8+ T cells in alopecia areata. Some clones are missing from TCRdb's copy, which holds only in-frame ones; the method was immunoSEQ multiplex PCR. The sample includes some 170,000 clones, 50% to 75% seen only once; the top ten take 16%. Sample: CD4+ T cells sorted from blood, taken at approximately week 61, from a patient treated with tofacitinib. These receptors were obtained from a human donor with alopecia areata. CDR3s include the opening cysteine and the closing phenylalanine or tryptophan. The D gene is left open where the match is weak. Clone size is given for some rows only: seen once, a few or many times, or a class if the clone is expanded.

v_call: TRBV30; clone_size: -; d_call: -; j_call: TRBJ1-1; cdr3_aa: CASRGYTEAFF; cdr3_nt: TGTGCCTCAAGGGGGTACACTGAAGCTTTCTTT
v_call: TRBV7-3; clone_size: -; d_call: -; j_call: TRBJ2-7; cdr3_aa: CASSLKPGDTYEQYF; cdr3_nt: TGTGCCAGCAGCTTAAAGCCCGGCGACACCTACGAGCAGTACTTC
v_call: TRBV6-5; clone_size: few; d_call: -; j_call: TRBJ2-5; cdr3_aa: CATLYGETQYF; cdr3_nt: TGTGCCACCTTGTACGGGGAGACCCAGTACTTC
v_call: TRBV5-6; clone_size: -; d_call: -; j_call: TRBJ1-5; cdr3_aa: CASSLFTSRGNQPQHF; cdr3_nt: TGTGCCAGCAGCTTATTTACGTCCAGGGGCAATCAGCCCCAGCATTTT
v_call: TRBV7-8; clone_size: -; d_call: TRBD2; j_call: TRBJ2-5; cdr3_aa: CASSWRLAGETQYF; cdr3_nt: TGTGCCAGCAGCTGGAGACTAGCGGGGGAGACCCAGTACTTC
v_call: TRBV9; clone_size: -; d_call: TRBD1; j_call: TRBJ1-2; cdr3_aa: CASSVVGQGYGYTF; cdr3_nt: TGTGCCAGCAGCGTCGTCGGACAGGGTTATGGCTACACCTTC
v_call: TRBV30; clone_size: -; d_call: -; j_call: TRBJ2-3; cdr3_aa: CAWISATDTQYF; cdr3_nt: TGTGCCTGGATTTCCGCCACAGATACGCAGTATTTT
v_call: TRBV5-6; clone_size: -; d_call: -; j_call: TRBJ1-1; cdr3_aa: CASSLFSVDSEAFF; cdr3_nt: TGTGCCAGCAGCTTGTTCTCGGTTGATTCTGAAGCTTTCTTT
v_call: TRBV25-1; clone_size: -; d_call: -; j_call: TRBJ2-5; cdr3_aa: CASSLMSETQYF; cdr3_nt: TGTGCCAGCAGTCTTATGTCGGAGACCCAGTACTTC
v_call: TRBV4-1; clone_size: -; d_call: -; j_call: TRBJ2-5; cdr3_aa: CASSQGFKETQYF; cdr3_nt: TGCGCCAGCAGCCAAGGTTTTAAAGAGACCCAGTACTTC
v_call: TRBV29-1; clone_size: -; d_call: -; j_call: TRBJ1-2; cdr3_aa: CSVGLQGNYGYTF; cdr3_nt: TGCAGCGTTGGTCTCCAGGGTAACTATGGCTACACCTTC
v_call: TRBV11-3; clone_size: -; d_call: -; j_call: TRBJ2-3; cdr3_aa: CASSPGAQQGSSTDTQYF; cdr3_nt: TGTGCCAGCAGCCCAGGCGCCCAGCAGGGGTCAAGCACAGATACGCAGTATTTT
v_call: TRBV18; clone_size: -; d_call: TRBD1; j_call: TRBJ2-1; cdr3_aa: CASSRGQGNEQFF; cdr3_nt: TGTGCCAGCTCACGGGGACAGGGCAATGAGCAGTTCTTC
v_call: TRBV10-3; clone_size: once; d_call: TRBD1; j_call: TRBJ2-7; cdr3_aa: CAIRIDRESEQYF; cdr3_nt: TGTGCCATCAGAATCGACAGGGAGAGCGAGCAGTACTTC
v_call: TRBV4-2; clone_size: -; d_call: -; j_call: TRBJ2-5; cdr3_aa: CASSQDLGMAQETQYF; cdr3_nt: TGTGCCAGCAGCCAAGATCTGGGAATGGCACAAGAGACCCAGTACTTC
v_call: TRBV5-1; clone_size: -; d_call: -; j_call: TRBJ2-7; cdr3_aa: CASSPGTTNEQYF; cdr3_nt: TGCGCCAGCAGCCCGGGGACAACCAACGAGCAGTACTTC